This TCR beta chain was retrieved from a study of cytomegalovirus exposure and HLA in healthy donors. The study's findings and limits: When analyzed later, a missense DCLRE1C variant was found to be linked to TCR beta V- and J-gene trimming.

PCR primers comprised 60 Vbeta and 13 Jbeta primers. The protocol was immunoSEQ multiplex PCR, while the TCRdb copy is restricted to in-frame clones and leaves out a portion. The sample lists about 120,000 clones; 79% were seen once. Trimming left V 3 bases short and J 1 base short, with 10 bases between. Germline-derived CDR1 and CDR2 are SGHRS and YFSETQ. The CDR3 loop spans 14 amino acids. On this clone itself: Its target is unknown.

Sequencing was carried out using PBMCs. The J gene is TRBJ1-1, the V gene TRBV5-1; D might be TRBD1 (5 bases). The origin of this receptor is a man aged 25 to 45 in good health and CMV-seropositive. The CDR3 sequence: CASSWGGQNTEAFF. The CDR3 DNA sequence: TGCGCCAGCAGCTGGGGAGGACAGAACACTGAAGCTTTCTTT.